The 16 T cell receptor beta chains reported below all come from one sample, sequenced in a study of T cell clonality in common variable immunodeficiency. Clones were read by immunoSEQ multiplex PCR, and TCRdb kept only the in-frame ones, dropping some. Recorded here are about 40,000 clones, none singletons. The sample was peripheral blood mononuclear cells. The receptors were gathered from a person aged 18 to 70 in good health.

This clone was counted at least ten times. Coverage ceases 3 residues before the CDR3 finishes, and the germline J gene fills in the end. The V call is TRBV7-9, the J call TRBJ1-3, with unresolved D. This CDR3 spans 15 amino acids. Germline CDR1 SEHNR, CDR2 FQNEAQ (reference sequence). The V end was cut by 6 bases, the J end by 1 base, with 13 bases between. Here the CDR3 reads CASSPPGRSGNTIYF. CDR3 DNA (partial): TGTGCCAGCAGTCCCCCGGGGAGGTCTGGAAACACC.

The sample holds many counts of this clone. Read sequence stops 3 residues before the CDR3 end, and the germline J gene provides the missing end. The chain uses TRBV18 and TRBJ1-1; 7 nucleotides agree with TRBD1. Trimming removed 0 bases from V and 2 bases from J; junction bases left unmatched: 6. The CDR3 extends over 16 amino acids. CDR1 and CDR2 from the germline V gene are KGHSH and LQKENI. CDR3 sequence reads: CASSPPRTGENTEAFF. The sequenced part of the CDR3 DNA is TGTGCCAGCTCACCACCGAGGACAGGTGAAAACACTGAA.

This clone was detected only a few times. The read terminates 3 residues ahead of where the CDR3 ends, so the germline J gene completes it. The rearrangement links TRBV11-2 to TRBJ1-1, with D possibly TRBD1 on 5 matching bases. CDR1 is SGHAT, CDR2 FQNNGV, per germline. This CDR3 contains 13 residues. Deletions cut 3 bases from V and 1 base from J, with 6 bases between. The sequenced CDR3 bases are TGTGCCAGCAGCTTTGGACAGAACACTGAA. It translates to CASSFGQNTE. The whole CDR3 sequence reads CASSFGQNTEAFF. Combining the CDR3 with reference TRBV11-2 and TRBJ1-1 gives the whole variable domain EAGVAQSPRYKIIEKRQSVAFWCNPISGHATLYWYQQILGQGPKLLIQFQNNGVVDDSQLPKDRFSAERLKGVDSTLKIQPAKLEDSAVYLCASSFGQNTEAFFGQGTRLTVV.

Comment on this clone: The read comes to an end 3 residues before the CDR3 does, leaving the germline J gene to fill in the end. The chain joins TRBV6-2 or TRBV6-3 to TRBJ2-7; D uncertain. Germline assignment: CDR1 MNHEY and CDR2 SVGEGT. This CDR3 spans 13 amino acids. V dropped 2 bases and J dropped 2 bases, with 7 bases sitting between them. The chain's CDR3 is CASSYRPTYEQYF. CDR3 bases read: TGTGCCAGCAGTTACAGGCCCACCTACGAG.

This clone has at least ten counts. Sequencing ends 3 residues short of the CDR3 end; the germline J gene provides the rest. The chain employs TRBV20-1 and TRBJ2-1; D not certain. Germline V gives CDR1 DFQATT, CDR2 SNEGSKA (reference sequence). The CDR3 length is 10 residues. Trimming pared 6 bases from V and 5 bases from J, leaving 5 bases between. The sequenced part of the CDR3 DNA is TGCAGTGCCAGGAACAATGAG. This translates into CSARNNE. In full, the CDR3 reads CSARNNEQFF.

A remark on this clone: The read ends 3 residues before the CDR3 terminus; that terminus is restored from the germline J gene. The rearrangement links TRBV4-2 to TRBJ2-7, with D perhaps TRBD2 (5 bases). V dropped 1 base and J dropped 6 bases, with 10 bases sitting between them. This CDR3 contains 13 residues. Germline CDR1 reads LGHNA; CDR2 reads YNFKEQ. The CDR3 bases that were read are TGTGCCAGCAGCCAAGGGCTAGCTGGCGAG. Its protein is CASSQGLAGE. The entire CDR3 sequence reads CASSQGLAGEQYF.

The sample holds many counts of this clone. The read stops 3 residues short of the end of the CDR3; the missing end is completed from the germline J gene. This rearrangement joins TRBV30 to TRBJ1-2, with D possibly being TRBD1 (5 bases). Germline lookup yields CDR1 GTSNPN and CDR2 SVGIG (reference sequence). V shed 1 base and J shed 4 bases, with 7 bases lying between them. The CDR3 consists of 12 residues. The DNA read from the CDR3 is TGTGCCTGGAGTGAAACAGGCTATGGC. Protein sequence: CAWSETGYG. In full, the CDR3 reads CAWSETGYGYTF.

In this sample, this clone turned up many times. The read terminates 3 residues ahead of where the CDR3 ends, so the germline J gene completes it. The rearrangement uses TRBV2 and TRBJ1-1; weak D call: TRBD1 (6 bases). Germline V gene data show CDR1 as SNHLY and CDR2 as FYNNEI. V lost 6 bases and J 1 base, leaving 12 bases between the germline ends. The CDR3 loop spans 14 amino acids. The part of the CDR3 DNA that was read is TGTGCCAGCAGCACAGGGCCCTCGAACACTGAA. Residues: CASSTGPSNTE. The full CDR3 sequence reads CASSTGPSNTEAFF. The complete variable domain, with remaining parts taken from reference TRBV2 and TRBJ1-1, reads EPEVTQTPSHQVTQMGQEVILRCVPISNHLYFYWYRQILGQKVEFLVSFYNNEISEKSEIFDDQFSVERPDGSNFTLKIRSTKLEDSAMYFCASSTGPSNTEAFFGQGTRLTVV.

A few counts support this clone. This may stem from a read error, because a much larger clone lies one nucleotide away. The CDR3 goes on 3 residues after the read ends, and that part is filled in from the germline J gene. The chain couples TRBV6-2 or TRBV6-3 to TRBJ2-4, with D perhaps TRBD2 (5 bases). Germline CDR1 and CDR2: MNHEY and SVGEGT. The CDR3 sequence is 16 residues long. CDR3 bases read: TGTGCCAGCAGTTATTGGAAGAGGGTTGGGCGAGAGACT. Translating gives CASSYWKRVGRET. The whole CDR3 protein is CASSYWKRVGRETQYF.

The table lists this clone with many counts. The read gets to within 3 residues of the CDR3 end, and the germline J gene fills in the rest. The rearrangement uses TRBV19 and TRBJ2-3, with a weak D call TRBD2 (6 bases). Trimming took 1 base from V and 5 from J, leaving 13 bases between them. The CDR3 is 15 amino acids. Germline CDR1 LNHDA, CDR2 SQIVND (reference sequence). CDR3 sequence reads: CASSIGEVGGDTQYF. The CDR3 bases that were read are TGTGCCAGTAGTATAGGCGAGGTGGGGGGAGATACG.

Ten or more counts support this clone. The CDR3 end falls 3 residues outside the read, so it is completed with the germline J gene. The gene calls are TRBV7-3 and TRBJ2-1, with a possible D match to TRBD2 (5 bases). Germline V CDR1 and CDR2: SGHTA, FQGTGA. The CDR3 is 19 residues long. The V end lost 1 base, the J end lost 1 base, and 20 bases lay between the germline ends. The sequenced CDR3 bases are TGTGCCAGCAGCTTAAAAGCGGACGAGGGAATAGAATCCTACAATGAG. This gives the protein CASSLKADEGIESYNE. The full CDR3 protein is CASSLKADEGIESYNEQFF.

Points on this clone: The sequenced fragment ends 3 residues before the CDR3 boundary, so the rest is inferred from the germline J gene. The chain has TRBV5-6 and TRBJ1-2; TRBD1 agrees at 10 bases. The V and J ends lost 3 bases and 5 bases, in that order; junction bases with no gene match: 7. Germline V CDR1 and CDR2: SGHDT, YYEEEE. The CDR3 totals 15 residues. Partial CDR3 DNA: TGTGCCAGCAGCTCCGGGACAGGGGCGATTTATGGC. Translating gives CASSSGTGAIYG. The full CDR3 protein is CASSSGTGAIYGYTF.

This clone was found many times. The sequence runs out 3 residues before the end of the CDR3; the remainder is reconstructed from the germline J gene. This chain connects TRBV12-3 or TRBV12-4 to TRBJ1-4, with 8 bases that match TRBD1. This CDR3 is built from 14 residues. Trimming removed 6 bases from V and 5 bases from J; junction bases left unmatched: 5. The chain's CDR3 is CASRTGTGNEKLFF. The sequenced CDR3 bases are TGTGCCAGCAGAACCGGGACAGGAAATGAAAAA.

This clone came up many times. Germline is not matched at one junction end, which may reflect a read error. The sequenced fragment ends 3 residues before the CDR3 boundary, so the rest is inferred from the germline J gene. The gene calls are TRBV13 and TRBJ2-3; a weak D match, TRBD1 (5 bases). In germline, CDR1 is PRHDT, CDR2 FYEKMQ (reference sequence). CDR3 length equals 11 residues. The CDR3 spells CASSLTGTQYF. CDR3 DNA, as far as it was read: TGTGCCAGCAGCTTAACAGGTACG.

Comment on this clone: The CDR3 extends 3 residues past the end of the read, so its final part is completed from the germline J gene. The V and J genes are TRBV19 and TRBJ1-6; D not certain. The CDR3 covers 14 residues. V shed 7 bases and J shed 6 bases, with 13 bases lying between them. The germline gives CDR1 LNHDA, CDR2 SQIVND (reference sequence). CDR3 residues: CASTNSQINSPLHF. The part of the CDR3 DNA that was read is TGTGCCAGTACCAATTCCCAGATTAATTCACCC.

Ten or more counts support this clone. The read stops 3 residues short of the end of the CDR3; the missing end is completed from the germline J gene. The chain is built from TRBV18 and TRBJ2-7; TRBD2 matches at 7 bases. CDR1 is KGHSH, CDR2 LQKENI, per germline. The length of the CDR3 is 14 residues. V was pared by 3 bases and J by 3 bases, with 5 bases of the junction left unmatched. The covered CDR3 bases are TGTGCCAGCTCACCTTCGAGCGGGAACTACGAG. It is translated as CASSPSSGNYE. The whole CDR3 sequence reads CASSPSSGNYEQYF.